One sample yielded the 30 T cell receptor beta chains listed below, sequenced in a study of blood T cells in healthy people across ages (dated by TCRdb to 2014 to 2015). Libraries were made using 5' RACE. Sequencing took place on an Illumina HiSeq 2500. A second about 7 to 12 cycle PCR used a sample-barcoded 5' primer and a J-beta primer mix. TCRdb trimmed the raw reads at Q25, called clones with MiXCR and kept productive beta chains. Rows are combined by CDR3 protein, so each entry shows the most common genes and DNA. This sample holds about 770,000 distinct CDR3 sequences; 40% to 50% were observed only once. The top ten hold around 18% of the sample. The sequenced material came from blood. The receptors come from a man aged 55 to 70 in good health.

This clonotype was observed once. Just one base apart from a much larger clone, this may be a read error. The J gene is TRBJ2-1, the V gene TRBV5-1, with a possible D match to TRBD1 (6 bases). Germline CDR1 reads SGHRS; CDR2 reads YFSETQ. CDR3 length equals 15 residues. Trimming stripped 4 bases from V and 3 bases from J, with 14 bases between. The CDR3 here is CASSPAGTSYNEQFF. For the CDR3, the DNA is TGCGCCAGCAGCCCCGCCGGGACAAGCTACAATGAGCAGTTCTTC.

This chain joins TRBV20-1 and TRBJ2-3; unclear D gene. Germline V gives CDR1 DFQATT, CDR2 SNEGSKA (reference sequence). The CDR3 consists of 13 residues. Trimming took off 1 base at V and 4 bases at J, with 9 bases between the two ends. CDR3 DNA sequence: TGCAGTGCTAGAGGGTCCAGAGCAGATACGCAGTATTTT. Residues: CSARGSRADTQYF.

This chain joins TRBV12-3 or TRBV12-4 and TRBJ2-3; tentatively, D is TRBD1 (7 bases). The CDR3 is made up of 15 amino acids. With 2 bases removed from V and 1 base from J, the gap between germline ends came to 10 bases. The CDR3 DNA reads TGTGCCAGCAGTTTACAGGGGGGACGCACAGATACGCAGTATTTT. It is translated as CASSLQGGRTDTQYF.

This chain connects TRBV20-1 to TRBJ2-4; tentative D call: TRBD2 (6 bases). Judging by the DNA end, TRBJ2-7 fits better; the J call may be wrong. This CDR3 spans 13 amino acids. Germline loops: CDR1 DFQATT, CDR2 SNEGSKA (reference sequence). The CDR3 here is CSARVTGAYEQYF. The CDR3 nucleotides read TGCAGTGCTAGAGTAACGGGGGCCTACGAGCAGTACTTC.

This clonotype was counted only a few times. The V call is TRBV20-1, the J call TRBJ1-2; 7 bases are shared with TRBD1. Germline V gene sequence: CDR1 DFQATT, CDR2 SNEGSKA (reference sequence). The length of the CDR3 is 14 residues. With V trimmed by 6 bases and J by 0 bases, 7 bases remained unmatched. CDR3 protein: CSAPDRVTNYGYTF. Here the CDR3 DNA reads TGCAGTGCACCAGACAGGGTAACTAACTATGGCTACACCTTC.

This chain connects TRBV29-1 to TRBJ2-5; maybe TRBD1 (6 bases). The germline CDR1 and CDR2 sequences are SQVTM and ANQGSEA. This CDR3 is built from 13 residues. Trimming shortened V by 7 bases and J by 2 bases, and 14 bases separated the two germline ends. For the CDR3, the DNA is TGCAGCGCTAACGTACAGGGACAAGAGACCCAGTACTTC. This encodes CSANVQGQETQYF.

This rearrangement joins TRBV20-1 to TRBJ2-5; 12 nucleotides match TRBD2. The CDR3 length is 16 residues. Trimming cost V 6 bases and J 4 bases; bases outside gene matches: 12. Per the germline V gene, CDR1 is DFQATT and CDR2 is SNEGSKA (reference sequence). DNA for the CDR3: TGCAGTGCGGCTAGCGGGGGGGCCAATTGGGTAGAGACCCAGTACTTC. Its protein product is CSAASGGANWVETQYF.

The table lists this clonotype with a few counts. V is TRBV20-1 and J is TRBJ1-5; D possibly corresponds to TRBD1 (6 bases). The CDR3 contains 15 residues. Germline loops: CDR1 DFQATT, CDR2 SNEGSKA (reference sequence). Trimming took off 3 bases at V and 4 bases at J, with 16 bases between the two ends. The CDR3 DNA is TGCAGTGCTAGTAGGGGGGGAAGAGAGAATCAGCCCCAGCATTTT. As protein: CSASRGGRENQPQHF.

The rearrangement joins TRBV6-1 to TRBJ1-1; D perhaps matches TRBD1 (6 bases). Trimming cost V 5 bases and J 1 base, with 11 bases left between them. Germline CDR1 and CDR2: MNHNS and SASEGT. This CDR3 is 14 amino acids long. CDR3 amino acids: CASSRGGQNTEAFF. The DNA of the CDR3 is TGTGCCAGCAGTCGCGGGGGACAGAACACTGAAGCTTTCTTT.

This rearrangement joins TRBV4-1 to TRBJ2-7, with unresolved D. The germline V and J ends were trimmed by 4 bases and 5 bases, with 18 bases remaining between them. The germline V gene has CDR1 MGHRA and CDR2 YSYEKL. CDR3 length: 15 residues. As DNA, the CDR3 is TGCGCCAGCAGCCCTCTAAGGGCAGGTACCAACGAGCAGTACTTC. It is translated as CASSPLRAGTNEQYF.

The chain recombines TRBV7-2 with TRBJ1-2; D is unclear. The V gene's germline CDR1 is SGHTA and CDR2 FQGNSA. The CDR3 runs to 14 residues. V dropped 5 bases and J dropped 3 bases, with 13 bases sitting between them. The CDR3 nucleotides are TGTGCCAGCAGCGTATGGGAGGGCGACTATGGCTACACCTTC. Protein sequence: CASSVWEGDYGYTF. Filled out from reference TRBV7-2 and TRBJ1-2, the complete variable domain reads GAGVSQSPSNKVTEKGKDVELRCDPISGHTALYWYRQSLGQGLEFLIYFQGNSAPDKSGLPSDRFSAERTGGSVSTLTIQRTQQEDSAVYLCASSVWEGDYGYTFGSGTRLTVV.

This clonotype was recorded a few times. The gene calls are TRBV5-1 and TRBJ1-6, with D possibly being TRBD1 (5 bases). Germline CDR1 SGHRS, CDR2 YFSETQ. The germline V and J ends were trimmed by 7 bases and 7 bases, with 24 bases remaining between them. The CDR3 extends over 17 amino acids. CDR3: CASRPGRWERRNSPLHF. The CDR3 DNA is TGCGCCAGCCGCCCGGGACGCTGGGAACGGAGAAATTCACCCCTCCACTTT.

The V gene is TRBV30, the J gene TRBJ2-6; unclear D gene. The CDR3 extends over 15 amino acids. Per germline, CDR1 GTSNPN and CDR2 SVGIG (reference sequence). Between the trimmed V and J ends, which lost 4 bases and 2 bases, there was a span of 12 bases. This chain's CDR3 is CAWKFGGTGANVLTF. The CDR3 region has the DNA TGTGCCTGGAAGTTCGGTGGGACTGGGGCCAACGTCCTGACTTTC.

The genes are TRBV6-6 and TRBJ2-4; D is uncertain. Germline V gene sequence: CDR1 MNHNY, CDR2 SVGAGI (reference sequence). The V gene lost 10 bases and the J gene lost 15 bases, with 16 bases spanning the gap. CDR3 size: 10 residues. CDR3 sequence (DNA): TGTGCCAACGAGCAACCCGTACGGTACTTC. Translated, it gives CANEQPVRYF.

The chain uses TRBV12-3 or TRBV12-4 and TRBJ2-7; TRBD1 is a possible D gene (6 bases). The CDR3 consists of 14 residues. With 2 bases removed from V and 2 bases from J, the gap between germline ends came to 10 bases. The CDR3 is CASSLHRTAYEQYF. For the CDR3, the DNA is TGTGCCAGCAGTTTACACAGGACAGCCTACGAGCAGTACTTC.

With respect to this clonotype: This may stem from a read error, because a much larger clone lies one nucleotide away. The chain links TRBV11-2 to TRBJ1-1; D remains ambiguous. The V gene's germline CDR1 is SGHAT and CDR2 FQNNGV. The CDR3 totals 13 residues. Trimming removed 5 bases from V and 1 base from J, with 8 bases in between. CDR3 in amino acids: CASSKGGNTEAFF. In DNA form, the CDR3 reads TGTGCCAGCAGCAAAGGAGGGAACACTGAAGCTTTCTTT.

This clonotype showed up just a few times. The chain joins TRBV20-1 to TRBJ2-7; tentatively, D is TRBD2 (5 bases). Germline loops: CDR1 DFQATT, CDR2 SNEGSKA (reference sequence). The CDR3 is made up of 14 amino acids. V lost 6 bases, J lost 2 bases, and 17 bases lay in between. The CDR3 DNA reads as TGCAGTGCCGCTTCATACCGGGGAACCTACGAGCAGTACTTC. It is translated as CSAASYRGTYEQYF.

This sequence joins TRBV5-6 and TRBJ1-2; tentatively, D is TRBD1 (6 bases). The CDR3 length is 13 residues. V was shortened by 3 bases and J by 5 bases, with 11 bases between the two germline ends. Germline loops: CDR1 SGHDT, CDR2 YYEEEE. CDR3 bases: TGTGCCAGCAGCTATGGACAGCTATATGGCTACACCTTC. Encoded protein: CASSYGQLYGYTF.

The V gene is TRBV24-1, the J gene TRBJ1-5; D is unresolved. Germline CDR1 reads KGHDR; CDR2 reads SFDVKD. The CDR3 length is 12 residues. Trimming cost V 10 bases and J 6 bases, with 12 bases left between them. CDR3 protein: CATGWVGQPQHF. The CDR3 DNA sequence: TGTGCCACAGGGTGGGTTGGTCAGCCCCAGCATTTT.

The V and J genes are TRBV14 and TRBJ1-4; D not resolved. This CDR3 contains 13 residues. The V end was cut by 6 bases, the J end by 6 bases, with 11 bases between. Germline lookup yields CDR1 SGHDN and CDR2 FVKESK. CDR3 loop: CASRPDGDEKLFF. In DNA form, the CDR3 reads TGTGCCAGCAGGCCGGACGGTGATGAAAAACTGTTTTTT.

The V gene is TRBV7-6, the J gene TRBJ1-1; no clear D gene. This CDR3 is built from 14 residues. The germline V and J ends were trimmed by 0 bases and 5 bases, with 10 bases remaining between them. Looked up from germline, CDR1 is SGHVS and CDR2 is FNYEAQ. In nucleotides, the CDR3 is TGTGCCAGCAGCTTAGCAGGGTCCCGGACTGAAGCTTTCTTT. It translates to CASSLAGSRTEAFF.

V gene TRBV12-3 or TRBV12-4 combines with J gene TRBJ1-2; TRBD1 matches 12 bases. The V gene end was trimmed by 3 bases and the J gene end by 6 bases; junction bases not matched to a gene: 14. CDR3 length: 18 amino acids. CDR3: CASSFTGTGGVGENGYTF. The CDR3 DNA sequence: TGTGCCAGCAGTTTCACCGGGACAGGGGGCGTAGGGGAGAATGGCTACACCTTC.

This rearrangement joins TRBV14 to TRBJ2-3; 11 nucleotides line up with TRBD2. Losses at the gene ends were 4 bases for V and 4 bases for J; bases not matched to a gene: 4. Per the germline V gene, CDR1 is SGHDN and CDR2 is FVKESK. This CDR3 spans 15 amino acids. CDR3 in DNA: TGTGCCAGCAGCCGACTAGCGGGGCTTGCAGATACGCAGTATTTT. The encoded protein is CASSRLAGLADTQYF.

This clonotype was detected a few times. V is TRBV9 and J is TRBJ2-6, with TRBD1 matching 7 bases. CDR1 SGDLS and CDR2 YYNGEE come from the germline V gene. Losses at the gene ends were 4 bases for V and 3 bases for J; bases not matched to a gene: 4. This CDR3 region has 15 residues. This chain's CDR3 is CASSKQGNGANVLTF. CDR3 bases: TGTGCCAGCAGCAAACAGGGGAATGGGGCCAACGTCCTGACTTTC.

The chain is built from TRBV5-8 and TRBJ2-1; TRBD1 aligns across 7 bases. The CDR3 totals 14 residues. Germline assignment: CDR1 SGHTS and CDR2 YDEGEE. Losses at the gene ends were 4 bases for V and 4 bases for J; bases not matched to a gene: 5. The CDR3 region has the DNA TGTGCCAGCAGCCTATTGGGACAGTACAATGAGCAGTTCTTC. Protein: CASSLLGQYNEQFF.

The V call is TRBV5-1, the J call TRBJ2-1, with TRBD2 matching 7 bases. CDR1 is SGHRS, CDR2 YFSETQ, per germline. This CDR3 spans 13 amino acids. J gave up 12 bases and V 4 bases, and 10 bases lay outside the gene matches. CDR3 region: CASSPSGGFRQFF. As DNA, the CDR3 is TGCGCCAGCAGCCCCTCGGGGGGTTTTAGGCAGTTCTTC.

This clonotype came up a few times. V is TRBV29-1 and J is TRBJ2-3; a possible D gene is TRBD2 (7 bases). This CDR3 region has 14 residues. Germline V gene sequence: CDR1 SQVTM, CDR2 ANQGSEA. CDR3 in amino acids: CTGGGSPSTDTQYF. The DNA for the CDR3 is TGCACCGGGGGCGGGAGCCCAAGCACAGATACGCAGTATTTT.

The CDR3 bases are TGTGCCAGCAGTTTTTCAGGAATGCGAGGCTACACCTTC. Translation gives CASSFSGMRGYTF. The genes are TRBV12-3 or TRBV12-4 and TRBJ1-2; no clear D. The CDR3 is 13 amino acids. Trimming took off 3 bases at V and 8 bases at J, with 13 bases between the two ends.

This rearrangement joins TRBV3-1 to TRBJ2-3; 12 bases align to TRBD2. The CDR3 is made up of 18 amino acids. Germline CDR1 LGHDT, CDR2 YNNKEL (reference sequence). V gave up 0 bases and J gave up 0 bases; unmatched junction bases: 4. The CDR3 is CASSQDPSGGGSTDTQYF. Written as DNA, the CDR3 is TGTGCCAGCAGCCAAGATCCTAGCGGGGGGGGTAGCACAGATACGCAGTATTTT.

This clonotype was counted between two and nine times. V usage is TRBV5-6 and J usage is TRBJ2-7; D is perhaps TRBD1 (5 bases). Germline CDR1 SGHDT, CDR2 YYEEEE. This CDR3 region has 16 residues. The ends were cut back, 1 base at V and 4 bases at J, with 18 bases in the middle. The CDR3 DNA follows: TGTGCCAGCAGCTTGAGAGTGGGCAGGGCGAAATACGAGCAGTACTTC. Amino acid sequence: CASSLRVGRAKYEQYF.